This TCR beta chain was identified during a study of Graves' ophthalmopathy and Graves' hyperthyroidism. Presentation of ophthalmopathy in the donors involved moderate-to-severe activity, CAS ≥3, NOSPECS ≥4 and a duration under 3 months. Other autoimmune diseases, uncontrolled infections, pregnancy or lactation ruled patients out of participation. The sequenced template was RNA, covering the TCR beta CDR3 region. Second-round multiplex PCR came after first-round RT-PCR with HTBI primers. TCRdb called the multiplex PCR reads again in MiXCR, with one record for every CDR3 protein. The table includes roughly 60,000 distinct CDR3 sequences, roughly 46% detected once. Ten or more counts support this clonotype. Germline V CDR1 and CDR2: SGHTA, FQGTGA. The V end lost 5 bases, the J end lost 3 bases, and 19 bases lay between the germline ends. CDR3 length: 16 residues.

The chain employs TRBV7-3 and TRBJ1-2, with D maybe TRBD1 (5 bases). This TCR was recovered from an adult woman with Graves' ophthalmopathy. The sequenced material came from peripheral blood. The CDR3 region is CASSPRAGLWHYGYTF. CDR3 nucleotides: TGTGCCAGCAGCCCAAGGGCAGGGCTCTGGCACTATGGCTACACCTTC.